This T cell receptor beta chain was identified in a study of cytomegalovirus exposure and HLA in healthy donors. V gave up 1 base and J gave up 4 bases; unmatched junction bases: 3. CDR1 and CDR2 from the germline V gene are SGHRS and YFSETQ. The CDR3 consists of 15 residues. PCR was performed using 60 Vbeta and 13 Jbeta primers. Method: immunoSEQ multiplex PCR; TCRdb's copy keeps in-frame clones and lacks some. The sample comprises roughly 77,000 clones, 72% of which are singletons, and around an eighth rests with the top ten. This chain connects TRBV5-1 to TRBJ2-3, with TRBD2 matching 10 bases. The sequence came from a woman in her thirties or forties in good health and CMV-seropositive. Sequencing was carried out using PBMCs. The CDR3 protein is CASSLQRGGPDTQYF. The CDR3 DNA is TGCGCCAGCAGCTTGCAGCGGGGGGGCCCAGATACGCAGTATTTT.